This is a list of T cell receptor beta chains from one sample in a study of T cell repertoires in cytomegalovirus infection. TCRdb processed the reads anew with MiXCR; each CDR3 protein has one entry. The table shows a few hundred thousand distinct CDR3 sequences, with about 33% occurring only once. These receptors' antigens are unknown. The source material was cultured PBMCs, sampled from culture after CMV antigen stimulation. All receptors derive from a human donor in good health (CMV status not recorded). Some clones in this sample may be carry-over from other donors' samples. Each CDR3 is given with its conserved first and last residue. The order of the fields is clone size, D gene, J gene, V gene, CDR3 DNA, CDR3 protein. D genes are given only for firm matches. Clone size, where shown, is once, few, many, or a class for clones that have expanded.

clone size: once; D gene: NA; J gene: TRBJ1-3; V gene: TRBV28; CDR3 DNA: TGTGCCAGCAGTTTAGCAGAGAAGTACTCTGGAAACACCATATATTTT; CDR3 protein: CASSLAEKYSGNTIYF
clone size: many; D gene: NA; J gene: TRBJ2-3; V gene: TRBV7-2; CDR3 DNA: TGTGCCAGCAGCCCCAGGGGTGGTAGCACAGATACGCAGTATTTT; CDR3 protein: CASSPRGGSTDTQYF
clone size: NA; D gene: TRBD2; J gene: TRBJ2-3; V gene: TRBV7-2; CDR3 DNA: TGTGCCAGCAGCCGAGATGGGAGGGCCGGGACAGATACGCAGTATTTT; CDR3 protein: CASSRDGRAGTDTQYF
clone size: few; D gene: NA; J gene: TRBJ2-3; V gene: TRBV6-6; CDR3 DNA: TGTGCCAGCAGTTATGTGGGTCCGGGATACACAGATACGCAGTATTTT; CDR3 protein: CASSYVGPGYTDTQYF
clone size: NA; D gene: NA; J gene: TRBJ1-6; V gene: TRBV25-1; CDR3 DNA: TGTGCCAGCAGTGCGGTTGTGAGCTTTTTGGGGTCACCCCTCCACTTT; CDR3 protein: CASSAVVSFLGSPLHF
clone size: NA; D gene: TRBD2; J gene: TRBJ2-1; V gene: TRBV7-2; CDR3 DNA: TGTGCCAGCAGCGCAGAACTAGCGGGAGTCATCGATGAGCAGTTCTTC; CDR3 protein: CASSAELAGVIDEQFF
clone size: NA; D gene: NA; J gene: TRBJ1-2; V gene: TRBV9; CDR3 DNA: TGTGCCAGCAGCGTCAATGGGAAAGCTAACTATGGCTACACCTTC; CDR3 protein: CASSVNGKANYGYTF
clone size: few; D gene: TRBD1; J gene: TRBJ1-5; V gene: TRBV12-3/TRBV12-4; CDR3 DNA: TGTGCCAGCACCCTAAGGGGGACAGGGAATCAGCCCCAGCATTTT; CDR3 protein: CASTLRGTGNQPQHF
clone size: NA; D gene: NA; J gene: TRBJ1-6; V gene: TRBV7-2; CDR3 DNA: TGTGCCAGCAGCTTAGGACAGGCTTATAATTCACCCCTCCACTTT; CDR3 protein: CASSLGQAYNSPLHF
clone size: NA; D gene: TRBD1; J gene: TRBJ2-2; V gene: TRBV6-1; CDR3 DNA: TGTGCCAGCAGTGCCGTTGTGGGGACAGGGGGCTCCGCGAACACCGGGGAGCTGTTTTTT; CDR3 protein: CASSAVVGTGGSANTGELFF
clone size: NA; D gene: TRBD1; J gene: TRBJ2-1; V gene: TRBV24-1; CDR3 DNA: TGTGCCACCAGTGATTTTTCCTACAGGGGCGATGAGCAGTTCTTC; CDR3 protein: CATSDFSYRGDEQFF
clone size: NA; D gene: NA; J gene: TRBJ2-7; V gene: TRBV6-5; CDR3 DNA: TGTGCCAGCAGTCGGGACTCCCGGGGTTACGAGCAGTACTTC; CDR3 protein: CASSRDSRGYEQYF
clone size: NA; D gene: NA; J gene: TRBJ2-7; V gene: TRBV6-5; CDR3 DNA: TGTGCCAGCGGGTGGGGCCCCACCTACGAGCAGTACTTC; CDR3 protein: CASGWGPTYEQYF
clone size: NA; D gene: NA; J gene: TRBJ2-2; V gene: TRBV2; CDR3 DNA: TGTGCCAGCAGTTGGGACGGAAACACCGGGGAGCTGTTTTTT; CDR3 protein: CASSWDGNTGELFF
clone size: NA; D gene: NA; J gene: TRBJ1-5; V gene: TRBV28; CDR3 DNA: TGTGCCAGCTGGGGAGGCAATCAGCCCCAGCATTTT; CDR3 protein: CASWGGNQPQHF
clone size: NA; D gene: NA; J gene: TRBJ1-6; V gene: TRBV12-3/TRBV12-4; CDR3 DNA: TGTGCCAGCAGTTTGATGACTTCTAATTCACCCCTCCACTTT; CDR3 protein: CASSLMTSNSPLHF
clone size: NA; D gene: NA; J gene: TRBJ2-1; V gene: TRBV6-1; CDR3 DNA: TGTGCCAGCAGTGAAGATTGGGGGCGCGATGAGCAGTTCTTC; CDR3 protein: CASSEDWGRDEQFF
clone size: NA; D gene: TRBD1; J gene: TRBJ2-1; V gene: TRBV12-3/TRBV12-4; CDR3 DNA: TGTGCCAGCAGCCTCCATTCGGACAGGGTGGATGAGCAGTTCTTC; CDR3 protein: CASSLHSDRVDEQFF
clone size: NA; D gene: TRBD1; J gene: TRBJ1-1; V gene: TRBV10-3; CDR3 DNA: TGTGCCATCGGACAGGGGGAAGACACTGAAGCTTTCTTT; CDR3 protein: CAIGQGEDTEAFF
clone size: many; D gene: NA; J gene: TRBJ1-2; V gene: TRBV12-3/TRBV12-4; CDR3 DNA: TGTGCCAGCAGTTTGGGCAGGGAGAGAGGCTACACCTTC; CDR3 protein: CASSLGRERGYTF
clone size: NA; D gene: NA; J gene: TRBJ2-7; V gene: TRBV28; CDR3 DNA: TGTGCCAGCAGCCGCTACAGGGATCGGCCCTACGAGCAGTACTTC; CDR3 protein: CASSRYRDRPYEQYF
clone size: NA; D gene: TRBD2; J gene: TRBJ2-1; V gene: TRBV7-2; CDR3 DNA: TGTGCCAGCAGCGCCTTCAGCGGGAGCTCCAATGAGCAGTTCTTC; CDR3 protein: CASSAFSGSSNEQFF
clone size: few; D gene: NA; J gene: TRBJ1-5; V gene: TRBV19; CDR3 DNA: TGTGCCAGTAGCCTGACACATAGCAATCAGCCCCAGCATTTT; CDR3 protein: CASSLTHSNQPQHF
clone size: NA; D gene: NA; J gene: TRBJ1-1; V gene: TRBV7-8; CDR3 DNA: TGTGCCAGCAGCTTAGAGACGGGCAGGGCCACTGAAGCTTTCTTT; CDR3 protein: CASSLETGRATEAFF
clone size: many; D gene: TRBD2; J gene: TRBJ2-5; V gene: TRBV7-3; CDR3 DNA: TGTGCCAGCAGTTCCGGGACTAGCGGGGAAAAGTACTTC; CDR3 protein: CASSSGTSGEKYF
clone size: NA; D gene: NA; J gene: TRBJ1-1; V gene: TRBV19; CDR3 DNA: TGTGCCAGTAGTATAGATCACGAGAACACTGAAGCTTTCTTT; CDR3 protein: CASSIDHENTEAFF
clone size: NA; D gene: NA; J gene: TRBJ1-4; V gene: TRBV6-6; CDR3 DNA: TGTGCCAGCAGTTACAGGGTAGGGACGGACGAAAAACTGTTTTTT; CDR3 protein: CASSYRVGTDEKLFF
clone size: NA; D gene: NA; J gene: TRBJ2-5; V gene: TRBV7-2; CDR3 DNA: TGTGCCAGCAGCTTAGCGACGGGAGAAGAGACCCAGTACTTC; CDR3 protein: CASSLATGEETQYF
clone size: few; D gene: TRBD2; J gene: TRBJ2-7; V gene: TRBV29-1; CDR3 DNA: TGCAGCGTTCGAGATGGCGGGAGGAATTACGAGCAGTACTTC; CDR3 protein: CSVRDGGRNYEQYF
clone size: NA; D gene: TRBD2; J gene: TRBJ2-1; V gene: TRBV5-4; CDR3 DNA: TGTGCCAGCAGCACGCCGGGACTAGCGGGAGCAAATGAGCAGTTCTTC; CDR3 protein: CASSTPGLAGANEQFF
clone size: NA; D gene: NA; J gene: TRBJ2-3; V gene: TRBV19; CDR3 DNA: TGTGCCAGTAGTATTCTAGGGATTAGGGCTACAGATACGCAGTATTTT; CDR3 protein: CASSILGIRATDTQYF
clone size: NA; D gene: TRBD2; J gene: TRBJ2-1; V gene: TRBV20-1; CDR3 DNA: TGCAGTGCTAGAAAGCTAGCGGGGGTTTACAATGAGCAGTTCTTC; CDR3 protein: CSARKLAGVYNEQFF
clone size: NA; D gene: TRBD2; J gene: TRBJ2-1; V gene: TRBV18; CDR3 DNA: TGTGCCAGCTCACCAGAAATCGGAGCGGGAGCGGGGAATGAGCAGTTCTTC; CDR3 protein: CASSPEIGAGAGNEQFF
clone size: NA; D gene: NA; J gene: TRBJ2-5; V gene: TRBV7-8; CDR3 DNA: TGTGCCAGCAGCTTAGGAGCTAGAGGGGAGACCCAGTACTTC; CDR3 protein: CASSLGARGETQYF
clone size: NA; D gene: TRBD2; J gene: TRBJ2-5; V gene: TRBV28; CDR3 DNA: TGTGCCAGCAGTCCCTCGGGGGAGGGGTTGGAGACCCAGTACTTC; CDR3 protein: CASSPSGEGLETQYF
clone size: NA; D gene: TRBD1; J gene: TRBJ1-2; V gene: TRBV28; CDR3 DNA: TGTGCCAGCAGTCCCTACAGACAGGGGGATGGCTACACCTTC; CDR3 protein: CASSPYRQGDGYTF
clone size: NA; D gene: TRBD2; J gene: TRBJ2-1; V gene: TRBV14; CDR3 DNA: TGTGCCAGCAGCCAAGATACCCCCGATGTGCGAGCGGGAGGGCCTGATGAGCAGTTCTTC; CDR3 protein: CASSQDTPDVRAGGPDEQFF